This T cell receptor (beta chain) came from a study of shared clonotypes between healthy human individuals. The study's findings and limits: Naive subsets generally had larger estimated richness than memory subsets.

CD45RO-negative, CCR7-selected cells formed the naive CD8 fraction, which excluded terminally differentiated effector memory CD45RA+ cells. The repertoire was sequenced with immunoSEQ multiplex PCR; TCRdb's copy has only in-frame clones and lacks some. The sample has some 2,100,000 clones, more than 85% seen once. About this clone: Its target is not known.

The sequence was obtained from a man between 18 and 29 years old in good health. Some clones in this sample may be carry-over from other donors' samples. The specimen sequenced was naive CD8+ T cells from PBMCs.

The CDR3 here is CAIAPDRFSYNEQFF. The CDR3 coding sequence is TGTGCCATCGCCCCGGACAGGTTTTCCTACAATGAGCAGTTCTTC. The chain couples TRBV10-3 to TRBJ2-1; 7 bases line up with TRBD1. J gave up 1 base and V 8 bases, and 8 bases lay outside the gene matches. The germline gives CDR1 ENHRY, CDR2 SYGVKD. The CDR3 is 15 amino acids.